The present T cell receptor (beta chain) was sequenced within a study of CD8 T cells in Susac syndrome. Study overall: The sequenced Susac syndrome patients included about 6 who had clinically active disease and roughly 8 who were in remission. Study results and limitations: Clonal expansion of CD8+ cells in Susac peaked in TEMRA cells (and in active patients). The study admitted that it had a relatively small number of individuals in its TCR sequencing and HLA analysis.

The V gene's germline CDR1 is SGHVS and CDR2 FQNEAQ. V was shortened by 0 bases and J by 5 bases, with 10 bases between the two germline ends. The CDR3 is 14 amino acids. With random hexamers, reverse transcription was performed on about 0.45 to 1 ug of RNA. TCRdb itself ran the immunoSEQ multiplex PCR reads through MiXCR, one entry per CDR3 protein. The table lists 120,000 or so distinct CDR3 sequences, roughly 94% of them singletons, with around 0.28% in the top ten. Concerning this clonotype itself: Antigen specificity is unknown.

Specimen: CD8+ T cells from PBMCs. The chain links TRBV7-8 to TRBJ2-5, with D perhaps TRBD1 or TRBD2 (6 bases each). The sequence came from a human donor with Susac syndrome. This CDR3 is CASSLAGGGETQYF. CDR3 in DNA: TGTGCCAGCAGCTTAGCGGGGGGCGGGGAGACCCAGTACTTC.